This T cell receptor beta chain was recovered during a study of tumor and adjacent non-tumor tissue in lung cancer. Broader study findings: Significantly higher TCR diversity was found in tumor than normal lung.

TCRbeta libraries were built with three rounds of nested PCR, modified from ARM-PCR. TCRdb used MiXCR to reprocess the multiplex PCR reads, holding one entry per CDR3 protein. The table records approximately 150,000 distinct CDR3 sequences, approximately 72% of them present only once. Concerning this clonotype itself: Its antigen is unknown. Relative to the germline gene, one junction end is altered; a read error may explain this.

This CDR3 has 15 residues. Per germline, CDR1 SGHAT and CDR2 FQNNGV. The template was RNA from unsorted bulk tissue. The sequence was collected from a man in his sixties with small cell lung cancer. Sequencing was carried out using lung tumor tissue. The chain recombines TRBV11-2 with TRBJ2-7; D is perhaps TRBD2 (5 bases). CDR3 in DNA: TGTGACAGCAGCCCCTGTGAGGGTTGGACTTACGAGCAGTACTTC. It yields the protein CDSSPCEGWTYEQYF.